This passage covers 8 T cell receptor beta chains from one sample sequenced in a study of OX40 agonist ivuxolimab in advanced cancers. The protocol was immunoSEQ multiplex PCR, while the TCRdb copy is restricted to in-frame clones and leaves out a portion. The repertoire holds more than 50,000 clones, with approximately 84% as singletons. The starting material was CD4+ or CD8+ T cells sorted from blood, obtained in a trial of the OX40 agonist ivuxolimab. The source is an adult with an advanced solid tumor such as melanoma, head and neck, liver or kidney cancer.

The chain joins TRBV2 to TRBJ2-7, with 12 bases aligning to TRBD2. The J segment lost 0 bases and the V segment lost 6 bases, leaving 3 bases of the junction unmatched. The CDR3 consists of 15 residues. Germline CDR1 and CDR2: SNHLY and FYNNEI. The CDR3: CASSLTSGSSYEQYF. CDR3 nucleotide sequence: TGTGCCAGCAGCTTGACTAGCGGGAGCTCCTACGAGCAGTACTTC.

This rearrangement joins TRBV5-1 to TRBJ2-4; 8 bases are a match to TRBD2. Germline CDR1 SGHRS, CDR2 YFSETQ. The CDR3 loop spans 13 amino acids. Germline trimming cut 0 bases from V and 8 bases from J; bases unmatched to any gene: 1. CDR3 DNA sequence: TGCGCCAGCAGCTTGGGAGCGGGGGACATTCAGTACTTC. It codes for CASSLGAGDIQYF.

The chain carries TRBV7-9 and TRBJ2-2, with D hard to call. Germline CDR1 is SEHNR and CDR2 is FQNEAQ (reference sequence). This CDR3 region has 12 residues. V lost 5 bases, J lost 10 bases, and 11 bases lay in between. The CDR3 loop reads CASSPSATELFF. The CDR3 coding sequence is TGTGCCAGCAGCCCCTCCGCCACGGAGCTGTTTTTT.

The genes are TRBV7-9 and TRBJ1-3; tentative D call: TRBD1 (6 bases). Germline-derived CDR1 and CDR2 are SEHNR and FQNEAQ (reference sequence). The CDR3 has 17 amino acids. The V end lost 1 base, the J end lost 4 bases, and 17 bases lay between the germline ends. CDR3 in DNA: TGTGCCAGCAGCTTAGTCTTTAGCCGCAGGGGAGGAAACACCATATATTTT. The encoded protein is CASSLVFSRRGGNTIYF. Filled out from reference TRBV7-9 and TRBJ1-3, the complete variable domain reads DTGVSQNPRHKITKRGQNVTFRCDPISEHNRLYWYRQTLGQGPEFLTYFQNEAQLEKSRLLSDRFSAERPKGSFSTLEIQRTEQGDSAMYLCASSLVFSRRGGNTIYFGEGSWLTVV.

The V gene is TRBV30, the J gene TRBJ1-2, with a possible D match to TRBD1 (6 bases). Trimming removed 3 bases at V and 2 bases at J, with 13 bases between. Germline V gene data show CDR1 as GTSNPN and CDR2 as SVGIG (reference sequence). There are 14 residues in the CDR3. The CDR3 loop reads CAWSGQLRNYGYTF. The CDR3 nucleotides read TGTGCCTGGAGCGGACAGCTTCGAAACTATGGCTACACCTTC.

The rearrangement uses TRBV5-5 and TRBJ1-6; possible D gene TRBD1, 6 bases. Germline CDR1 reads SGHKS; CDR2 reads YYEKEE (reference sequence). With 4 bases removed from V and 7 bases from J, the gap between germline ends came to 18 bases. The CDR3 is 16 residues long. The CDR3 sequence: CASSPEGGVRNSPLHF. The CDR3 nucleotides read TGTGCCAGCAGCCCCGAAGGGGGGGTTCGGAATTCACCCCTCCACTTT.

The chain recombines TRBV19 with TRBJ1-1; D perhaps matches TRBD1 (6 bases). Looked up from germline, CDR1 is LNHDA and CDR2 is SQIVND (reference sequence). CDR3 length equals 13 residues. V lost 4 bases to trimming and J lost 4 bases, with 10 bases between them. The CDR3 DNA sequence: TGTGCCAGTAGTACAAAAGGGGGCACTGAAGCTTTCTTT. Translating it yields CASSTKGGTEAFF.

The chain carries TRBV9 and TRBJ1-3; tentative D call: TRBD1 (6 bases). Germline lookup yields CDR1 SGDLS and CDR2 YYNGEE. The CDR3 is 15 amino acids. With 3 bases removed from V and 3 bases from J, the gap between germline ends came to 13 bases. CDR3 nucleotide sequence: TGTGCCAGCAGCGCGGGACAATCTGGTGGAAACACCATATATTTT. It translates to CASSAGQSGGNTIYF.